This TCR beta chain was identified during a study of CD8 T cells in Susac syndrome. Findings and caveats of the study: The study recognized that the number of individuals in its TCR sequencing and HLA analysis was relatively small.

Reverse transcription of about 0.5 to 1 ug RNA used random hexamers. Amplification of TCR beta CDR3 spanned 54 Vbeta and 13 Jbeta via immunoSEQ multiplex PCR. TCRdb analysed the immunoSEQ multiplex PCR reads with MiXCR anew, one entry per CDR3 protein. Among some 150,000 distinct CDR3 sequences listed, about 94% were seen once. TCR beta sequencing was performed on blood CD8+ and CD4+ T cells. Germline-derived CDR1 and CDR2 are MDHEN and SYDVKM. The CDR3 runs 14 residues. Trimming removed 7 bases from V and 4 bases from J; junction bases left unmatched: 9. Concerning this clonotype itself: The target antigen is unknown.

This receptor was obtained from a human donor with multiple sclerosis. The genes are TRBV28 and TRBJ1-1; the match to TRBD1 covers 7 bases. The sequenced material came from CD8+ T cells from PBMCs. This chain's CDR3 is CASTKTGTVTEAFF. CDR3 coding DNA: TGTGCCAGCACTAAGACAGGGACCGTCACTGAAGCTTTCTTT.